The 28 T cell receptor beta chains given below trace back to one sample, sequenced in a study of sequential checkpoint blockade in melanoma. This table comes from immunoSEQ multiplex PCR, and its TCRdb copy is limited to in-frame clones, with some not included. The sample includes some 5,400 clones, roughly a fifth of them seen just once. Treatment: randomized to nivolumab then ipilimumab (arm A) or the reverse (arm B). This sample comprised tumor tissue (inferred from file names), obtained from a patient given nivolumab and ipilimumab in sequence. Receptors were obtained from a human donor with melanoma.

The CDR3 region is CATSRARGRLDYGYTF. The CDR3 DNA is TGTGCCACCAGCAGAGCGCGGGGACGTTTGGACTATGGCTACACCTTC. This chain uses TRBV15 with TRBJ1-2; a weak D match, TRBD1 (5 bases). V was pared by 1 base and J by 3 bases, with 15 bases between. The CDR3 extends over 16 amino acids. Germline assignment: CDR1 LNHNV and CDR2 YYDKDF (reference sequence).

On this clone: One end of the junction fails to match germline, which may point to a read error. The chain links TRBV6-8 to TRBJ1-2, with D maybe TRBD1 (6 bases). CDR3 length: 14 residues. Germline V gives CDR1 MNHGY, CDR2 SAAAGT. This CDR3 reads CAISARTDYYGYTF. DNA for the CDR3: TGTGCCATCAGTGCCCGGACAGACTACTATGGCTACACCTTC.

Sample share makes this clone medium-sized (0.01 to 0.1%). The chain links TRBV9 to TRBJ2-3; D uncertain. V gave up 5 bases and J gave up 0 bases, with 13 bases separating them. This CDR3 spans 15 amino acids. Germline CDR1 SGDLS, CDR2 YYNGEE. In DNA, the CDR3 is TGTGCCAGCAGTCGAAAAAAGGCTAGCACAGATACGCAGTATTTT. Amino acids: CASSRKKASTDTQYF.

This clone has just a few counts. The genes are TRBV6-8 and TRBJ2-7; the D gene could be TRBD1 or TRBD2 (5 bases each). This CDR3 is built from 15 residues. V gave up 7 bases and J gave up 5 bases, with 21 bases separating them. CDR1 is MNHGY and CDR2 is SAAAGT in the germline V gene. CDR3 amino acids: CASKRTVLGDHEQYF. The CDR3 DNA follows: TGTGCCAGCAAAAGAACAGTTCTGGGGGACCACGAGCAGTACTTC.

This clone was counted a few times. V is TRBV28 and J is TRBJ1-1; unclear D gene. The CDR3 runs 12 residues. The germline V gene has CDR1 MDHEN and CDR2 SYDVKM. Trimming stripped 2 bases from V and 5 bases from J, with 6 bases between. This chain's CDR3 is CASSLGLTEAFF. The CDR3 DNA reads as TGTGCCAGCAGTTTAGGGCTTACTGAAGCTTTCTTT.

The V and J genes are TRBV28 and TRBJ2-7; the D gene is possibly TRBD2 (6 bases). V shed 6 bases and J shed 5 bases, with 23 bases lying between them. This CDR3 is built from 16 residues. CDR1 and CDR2 (germline): MDHEN, SYDVKM. The CDR3: CASSLRRGGAKDEQYF. The CDR3 bases are TGTGCCAGCAGCCTTCGGAGGGGCGGGGCAAAGGACGAGCAGTACTTC.

This clone was counted a few times. This chain joins TRBV10-1 and TRBJ1-1, with 8 bases aligning to TRBD1. CDR1 and CDR2 from the germline V gene are WNHNN and SYGVQD (reference sequence). V gave up 6 bases and J gave up 4 bases; unmatched junction bases: 13. There are 16 residues in the CDR3. The CDR3 here is CASRHQGALSPTEAFF. CDR3 nucleotide sequence: TGCGCCAGCAGACACCAGGGGGCGCTTAGTCCCACTGAAGCTTTCTTT.

This clone is medium-sized by share. J is TRBJ1-2 and V is TRBV28; D uncertain. With 3 bases removed from V and 3 bases from J, the gap between germline ends came to 8 bases. There are 13 residues in the CDR3. Germline V CDR1 and CDR2: MDHEN, SYDVKM. The CDR3 sequence is CASSFGLYYGYTF. The CDR3 nucleotides are TGTGCCAGCAGTTTCGGGTTGTACTATGGCTACACCTTC.

The table lists this clone with a few counts. The chain combines TRBV6-8 with TRBJ1-1; a weak D match, TRBD1 (5 bases). The CDR3 loop spans 16 amino acids. The germline CDR1 and CDR2 sequences are MNHGY and SAAAGT. Trimming left V 2 bases short and J 4 bases short, with 17 bases between. For the CDR3, the DNA is TGTGCCAGCAGTTACGGCAATGCGGGACTGACCACTGAAGCTTTCTTT. It translates to CASSYGNAGLTTEAFF.

The sample holds a few counts of this clone. The V gene is TRBV28, the J gene TRBJ1-1; D may be TRBD1 (5 bases). The V gene's germline CDR1 is MDHEN and CDR2 SYDVKM. This CDR3 spans 14 amino acids. V dropped 2 bases and J dropped 4 bases, with 11 bases sitting between them. CDR3 sequence (DNA): TGTGCCAGCAGTTTAAACTGGGGCGGCACTGAAGCTTTCTTT. It translates to CASSLNWGGTEAFF.

This clone has a handful of counts. The gene calls are TRBV9 and TRBJ1-2; D is undetermined. V lost 5 bases and J lost 4, with 9 bases in between. This CDR3 has 12 amino acids. The germline CDR1 and CDR2 sequences are SGDLS and YYNGEE. The CDR3 coding sequence is TGTGCCAGCAGGGAAATGAGCTATGGCTACACCTTC. Translating it yields CASREMSYGYTF.

The chain recombines TRBV19 with TRBJ1-1; D call uncertain. The CDR3 sequence is 15 residues long. Germline V gene lookup returns CDR1 LNHDA and CDR2 SQIVND (reference sequence). V lost 3 bases and J 3 bases, leaving 14 bases between the germline ends. The CDR3: CASSISWLVHTEAFF. The CDR3, as DNA: TGTGCCAGTAGTATTTCGTGGTTGGTCCACACTGAAGCTTTCTTT.

The chain employs TRBV5-1 and TRBJ1-3, with TRBD1 matching over 9 bases. J was trimmed by 4 bases and V by 4 bases; bases with no gene match: 6. The CDR3 is 15 residues long. Germline V lookup: CDR1 SGHRS, CDR2 YFSETQ. The CDR3: CASSTGTGIGNTIYF. In nucleotides, the CDR3 is TGCGCCAGCAGCACCGGGACAGGGATAGGAAACACCATATATTTT.

The chain is built from TRBV11-3 and TRBJ1-6; D ambiguous. The CDR3 sequence is 17 residues long. The germline V gene has CDR1 SGHNT and CDR2 YENEEA. V lost 5 bases to trimming and J lost 0 bases, with 14 bases between them. CDR3 amino acids: CASSRVGGSSYNSPLHF. CDR3 DNA: TGTGCCAGCAGCCGGGTGGGAGGAAGCTCCTATAATTCACCCCTCCACTTT.

This clone was seen many times. The V and J genes are TRBV11-3 and TRBJ1-1; D may be TRBD1 (6 bases). Germline loops: CDR1 SGHNT, CDR2 YENEEA. V lost 5 bases and J lost 1, with 14 bases in between. The CDR3 spans 15 residues. The CDR3 loop is CASSLRDNWNTEAFF. CDR3 sequence (DNA): TGTGCCAGCAGCCTCCGGGACAACTGGAACACTGAAGCTTTCTTT. Based on the CDR3 plus reference TRBV11-3 and TRBJ1-1, the full variable domain is EAGVVQSPRYKIIEKKQPVAFWCNPISGHNTLYWYLQNLGQGPELLIRYENEEAVDDSQLPKDRFSAERLKGVDSTLKIQPAELGDSAVYLCASSLRDNWNTEAFFGQGTRLTVV.

The chain links TRBV5-1 to TRBJ2-2; a possible D gene is TRBD1 (6 bases). This CDR3 is built from 15 residues. V was clipped by 0 bases and J by 4 bases, with 10 bases between them. Per the germline V gene, CDR1 is SGHRS and CDR2 is YFSETQ. DNA for the CDR3: TGCGCCAGCAGCTTGGACAGGGTGGCCACCGGGGAGCTGTTTTTT. Protein product: CASSLDRVATGELFF. Using reference TRBV5-1 and TRBJ2-2 for the parts outside the CDR3, the full variable domain is KAGVTQTPRYLIKTRGQQVTLSCSPISGHRSVSWYQQTPGQGLQFLFEYFSETQRNKGNFPGRFSGRQFSNSRSEMNVSTLELGDSALYLCASSLDRVATGELFFGEGSRLTVL.

This clone occurred a few times. The V and J genes are TRBV28 and TRBJ2-7; 7 bases match TRBD2. Losses at the gene ends were 2 bases for V and 5 bases for J; bases not matched to a gene: 9. The CDR3 contains 15 residues. Germline assignment: CDR1 MDHEN and CDR2 SYDVKM. Written as DNA, the CDR3 is TGTGCCAGCAGTTTAGGGTTGGGGGGGGTAGACGAGCAGTACTTC. Its protein product is CASSLGLGGVDEQYF.

This clone occurred a few times. The chain couples TRBV28 to TRBJ2-1; 11 bases agree with TRBD2. CDR3 length equals 19 residues. The germline gives CDR1 MDHEN, CDR2 SYDVKM. The V segment lost 4 bases and the J segment 3 bases; nucleotides outside the gene matches: 14. DNA for the CDR3: TGTGCCAGCAGTTCCACCGGGACTAGCGGCGATTCTATCTACAATGAGCAGTTCTTC. Its translation: CASSSTGTSGDSIYNEQFF.

This rearrangement joins TRBV28 to TRBJ1-5; 10 bases map to TRBD1. Looked up from germline, CDR1 is MDHEN and CDR2 is SYDVKM. The CDR3 has 13 amino acids. J was trimmed by 4 bases and V by 6 bases; bases with no gene match: 0. The CDR3 loop is CASRGQGNQPQHF. DNA of the CDR3: TGTGCCAGCAGGGGACAGGGGAATCAGCCCCAGCATTTT.

This clone appeared many times. The V and J genes are TRBV9 and TRBJ2-7, with 8 bases matching TRBD1. This CDR3 has 15 residues. J lost 1 base, V lost 0 bases, and 3 bases had no gene match. Germline V gene lookup returns CDR1 SGDLS and CDR2 YYNGEE. The CDR3 sequence: CASSVGQGASYEQYF. As DNA, the CDR3 is TGTGCCAGCAGCGTAGGGCAGGGGGCTTCCTACGAGCAGTACTTC.

There are a few counts of this clone. The V and J genes are TRBV7-7 and TRBJ2-7, with 7 bases lining up with TRBD2. In germline, CDR1 is SSHAT, CDR2 FNYEAQ (reference sequence). Trimming took 4 bases from V and 5 from J; bases not matched to a gene: 14. The CDR3 loop spans 16 amino acids. The CDR3 bases are TGTGCCAGCAGCTCTCCTAGCGGTGAACTAGGGGACGAGCAGTACTTC. Translated: CASSSPSGELGDEQYF.

The rearrangement joins TRBV11-3 to TRBJ2-5, with 7 bases fitting TRBD1. V shed 6 bases and J 5 bases; nucleotides not matched to a gene: 12. The CDR3 is 15 residues long. The germline CDR1 and CDR2 sequences are SGHNT and YENEEA. In DNA, the CDR3 is TGTGCCAGCAGTTTGGCAGGGGGAACGGCGGAGACCCAGTACTTC. This encodes CASSLAGGTAETQYF.

This sequence joins TRBV19 and TRBJ1-1, with 9 bases matching TRBD1. Trimming cost V 4 bases and J 4 bases; bases outside gene matches: 7. CDR1 is LNHDA and CDR2 is SQIVND in the germline V gene (reference sequence). The CDR3 contains 15 residues. CDR3 protein: CASSTTGTGFTEAFF. The CDR3 nucleotides read TGTGCCAGTAGTACGACCGGGACAGGGTTCACTGAAGCTTTCTTT.

A remark on this clone: Other DNA sequences of this sample code for an identical CDR3. The rearrangement links TRBV9 to TRBJ2-7; perhaps TRBD1 as D (6 bases). In germline, CDR1 is SGDLS, CDR2 YYNGEE. Trimming left V 2 bases short and J 2 bases short, with 8 bases between. The CDR3 sequence is 13 residues long. CDR3 sequence (DNA): TGTGCCAGCAGCGTTGCAGGGGCCTACGAGCAGTACTTC. Its protein is CASSVAGAYEQYF.

J is TRBJ1-1 and V is TRBV6-8; D not certain. Germline V gene data show CDR1 as MNHGY and CDR2 as SAAAGT. CDR3 size: 12 residues. V was cut by 6 bases and J by 5 bases, with 10 bases left in between. This CDR3 is CASSTRKTEAFF. The CDR3, as DNA: TGTGCCAGCAGCACCCGAAAGACTGAAGCTTTCTTT.

The chain employs TRBV6-8 and TRBJ2-5; D is unclear. Germline V gene sequence: CDR1 MNHGY, CDR2 SAAAGT. The V end was cut by 4 bases, the J end by 4 bases, with 16 bases between. The CDR3 is made up of 15 amino acids. CDR3 protein: CASSFLSGDRETQYF. The DNA of the CDR3 is TGTGCCAGCAGTTTTCTCTCTGGGGATAGAGAGACCCAGTACTTC.

The V gene is TRBV14, the J gene TRBJ2-7; D gene uncertain. The length of the CDR3 is 14 residues. Germline V CDR1 and CDR2: SGHDN, FVKESK. V was pared by 0 bases and J by 2 bases, with 8 bases between. This chain's CDR3 is CASSQEGLTYEQYF. CDR3 sequence (DNA): TGTGCCAGCAGCCAAGAGGGGTTAACCTACGAGCAGTACTTC.

The chain links TRBV6-8 to TRBJ2-7, with D unresolved. Looked up from germline, CDR1 is MNHGY and CDR2 is SAAAGT. Trimming took off 7 bases at V and 0 bases at J, with 13 bases between the two ends. This CDR3 has 14 residues. CDR3 DNA: TGTGCCAGCATAGAGGACCATAGCTCCTACGAGCAGTACTTC. Translating gives CASIEDHSSYEQYF.